This record concerns one T cell receptor (beta chain) sequence. A second about 6 to 12 cycle PCR used barcoded and J-beta primers. TCRdb re-analysed the 5' RACE reads in MiXCR, keeping a single row per CDR3 protein. Here the sample spans about 680,000 distinct CDR3 sequences, about half being singletons. The source of the sample is a study of blood T cells in healthy people across ages. The sequenced sample was blood. This TCR was sampled from a woman aged 55-69 years in good health.

The CDR3 loop is CASSSPGGGEWGTEAFF. The CDR3 coding sequence is TGTGCCAGCAGTTCCCCCGGTGGCGGGGAATGGGGCACTGAAGCTTTCTTT. This chain joins TRBV28 and TRBJ1-1; no definite D call. The CDR3 is 17 residues long. Trimming pared 4 bases from V and 4 bases from J, leaving 22 bases between. The germline V gene encodes CDR1 MDHEN and CDR2 SYDVKM.